This T cell receptor (beta chain) was retrieved from a study of cytomegalovirus exposure and HLA in healthy donors. Unmatched junction bases numbered 9, after V lost 3 bases and J lost 2 bases. This CDR3 region has 18 residues. From germline, CDR1 is MDHEN and CDR2 SYDVKM. As for this clone: The antigen remains unidentified.

Both 60 Vbeta primers and 13 Jbeta primers went into the PCR. Profiled with immunoSEQ multiplex PCR; TCRdb holds only in-frame clones, not every one. The profile shows fewer than 180,000 clones, 79% of them singletons. General study results and limits: An analysis that came later showed most CMV-associated TCR beta chains appearing HLA-restricted.

The chain has TRBV28 and TRBJ2-3; 12 bases align to TRBD2. Sequencing was done on a sample of PBMCs. The TCR originated in a human donor in good health. The CDR3: CASSFLASGRAITDTQYF. Written as DNA, the CDR3 is TGTGCCAGCAGTTTTTTGGCTAGCGGGAGGGCCATCACAGATACGCAGTATTTT.